These 18 T cell receptor beta chains originate from one sample sequenced in a study of shared clonotypes between healthy human individuals. TCRdb's table, derived via immunoSEQ multiplex PCR, lists solely in-frame clones and lacks some. The sample has roughly 2 million clones; over 85% are singletons. Cells designated naive CD8 were CD45RO-negative and were positively selected for CCR7, with terminally differentiated effector memory CD45RA+ cells excluded. Input material: naive CD8+ T cells sorted from blood. These receptors were collected from a man younger than 35 in good health.

V usage is TRBV5-6 and J usage is TRBJ2-1; TRBD2 aligns across 13 bases. The CDR3 runs to 16 residues. Germline V lookup: CDR1 SGHDT, CDR2 YYEEEE. The V segment lost 1 base and the J segment 4 bases; nucleotides outside the gene matches: 2. Here the CDR3 reads CASSLTSGGEYNEQFF. CDR3 nucleotide sequence: TGTGCCAGCAGCTTGACTAGCGGGGGGGAATACAATGAGCAGTTCTTC. Supplemented by reference TRBV5-6 and TRBJ2-1, the full variable domain reads DAGVTQSPTHLIKTRGQQVTLRCSPKSGHDTVSWYQQALGQGPQFIFQYYEEEERQRGNFPDRFSGHQFPNYSSELNVNALLLGDSALYLCASSLTSGGEYNEQFFGPGTRLTVL.

This clone appeared a single time. J is TRBJ2-5 and V is TRBV13; D unclear. Germline values: CDR1 PRHDT, CDR2 FYEKMQ (reference sequence). Trimming removed 2 bases from V and 1 base from J, with 5 bases in between. The CDR3 consists of 13 residues. CDR3 sequence: CASSLKLQETQYF. The CDR3, as DNA: TGTGCCAGCAGCTTAAAACTCCAAGAGACCCAGTACTTC.

The chain recombines TRBV11-2 with TRBJ2-7, with TRBD2 matching 14 bases. The CDR3 covers 15 residues. V gave up 4 bases and J gave up 4 bases; unmatched junction bases: 3. Germline V gene lookup returns CDR1 SGHAT and CDR2 FQNNGV. In nucleotides, the CDR3 is TGTGCCAGCAGCTCCGGACTAGCGGGAGGATACGAGCAGTACTTC. Translation: CASSSGLAGGYEQYF.

This sequence joins TRBV5-4 and TRBJ2-1; no clear D. Germline CDR1 is SGHNT and CDR2 is YYREEE (reference sequence). V lost 4 bases, J lost 8 bases, and 10 bases lay in between. CDR3 size: 12 residues. The CDR3 DNA reads TGTGCCAGCAGCGCTCGGGCGGATGAGCAGTTCTTC. Translated, it gives CASSARADEQFF.

The chain links TRBV10-3 to TRBJ1-1; 9 bases fit TRBD1. The length of the CDR3 is 15 residues. CDR1 is ENHRY and CDR2 is SYGVKD in the germline V gene. V lost 2 bases to trimming and J lost 0 bases; unmatched junction nucleotides: 1. CDR3 DNA sequence: TGTGCCATCAGTGAGGGGACAGGGATGAACACTGAAGCTTTCTTT. Residues: CAISEGTGMNTEAFF.

The genes are TRBV5-4 and TRBJ2-7, with D unclear. CDR3 length: 14 amino acids. Trimming removed 4 bases from V and 1 base from J, with 12 bases in between. Germline V gives CDR1 SGHNT, CDR2 YYREEE (reference sequence). The CDR3 DNA follows: TGTGCCAGCAGCCGGATGTCGAGATCCTACGAGCAGTACTTC. It codes for CASSRMSRSYEQYF.

The V call is TRBV7-9, the J call TRBJ1-2; D is unresolved. Trimming cost V 1 base and J 4 bases, with 13 bases left between them. Germline CDR1 reads SEHNR; CDR2 reads FQNEAQ (reference sequence). The CDR3 is made up of 15 amino acids. CDR3 in DNA: TGTGCCAGCAGCTTAGATTATACCCCGAGCTATGGCTACACCTTC. The encoded protein is CASSLDYTPSYGYTF.

This chain uses TRBV6-5 with TRBJ2-7, with 10 bases fitting TRBD2. V lost 4 bases, J lost 2 bases, and 2 bases stayed unmatched. Germline V lookup: CDR1 MNHEY, CDR2 SVGAGI. The CDR3 runs to 14 residues. The CDR3 DNA reads TGTGCCAGCAGTTTCGGACTAGCGGCCTACGAGCAGTACTTC. As protein: CASSFGLAAYEQYF.

V usage is TRBV29-1 and J usage is TRBJ1-2, with 8 bases lining up with TRBD1. CDR1 and CDR2 (germline): SQVTM, ANQGSEA. V shed 5 bases and J 2 bases; nucleotides not matched to a gene: 7. The CDR3 extends over 14 amino acids. This CDR3 is CSVTGTGPNYGYTF. CDR3 bases: TGCAGCGTTACCGGGACAGGACCAAACTATGGCTACACCTTC. The entire variable domain, with the rest obtained from reference TRBV29-1 and TRBJ1-2, is as follows: SAVISQKPSRDICQRGTSLTIQCQVDSQVTMMFWYRQQPGQSLTLIATANQGSEATYESGFVIDKFPISRPNLTFSTLTVSNMSPEDSSIYLCSVTGTGPNYGYTFGSGTRLTVV.

In its sample, this clone was seen once. The rearrangement joins TRBV11-2 to TRBJ2-1, with TRBD1 as a possible D gene (6 bases). This CDR3 region has 12 residues. Germline V lookup: CDR1 SGHAT, CDR2 FQNNGV. V dropped 5 bases and J dropped 6 bases, with 8 bases sitting between them. CDR3 sequence (DNA): TGTGCCAGCAGCCCAGGGGCCAATGAGCAGTTCTTC. Its translation: CASSPGANEQFF.

Worth noting for this clone: This CDR3 is also generated by other DNA sequences in the sample. The chain combines TRBV4-1 with TRBJ1-1, with a tentative D call TRBD1 (6 bases). The CDR3 has 16 residues. Germline CDR1 reads MGHRA; CDR2 reads YSYEKL. Trimming pared 0 bases from V and 0 bases from J, leaving 11 bases between. The chain's CDR3 is CASSQDSWTVNTEAFF. In nucleotides, the CDR3 is TGCGCCAGCAGCCAAGACTCCTGGACAGTGAACACTGAAGCTTTCTTT.

The chain carries TRBV5-6 and TRBJ2-7, with 10 bases identical to TRBD1. Trimming cost V 5 bases and J 2 bases; bases outside gene matches: 4. Germline V lookup: CDR1 SGHDT, CDR2 YYEEEE. The CDR3 spans 14 residues. CDR3 sequence: CASRLTGGPYEQYF. The DNA for the CDR3 is TGTGCCAGCAGGTTGACAGGGGGCCCCTACGAGCAGTACTTC.

This chain's CDR3 is CASSEPLNGRTETQYF. CDR3 nucleotides: TGTGCCAGCAGTGAACCCCTGAACGGGAGGACGGAGACCCAGTACTTC. The genes are TRBV6-1 and TRBJ2-5; 7 bases are shared with TRBD2. Trimming took 2 bases from V and 5 from J; bases not matched to a gene: 11. Germline values: CDR1 MNHNS, CDR2 SASEGT. The CDR3 has 16 residues.

The chain employs TRBV5-4 and TRBJ1-2; D is uncertain. This CDR3 has 15 amino acids. In germline, CDR1 is SGHNT, CDR2 YYREEE (reference sequence). V lost 1 base to trimming and J lost 5 bases, with 15 bases between them. CDR3 sequence (DNA): TGTGCCAGCAGCTTGTTAGGAGTCGAAGGGTATGGCTACACCTTC. Translation: CASSLLGVEGYGYTF. Based on the CDR3 plus reference TRBV5-4 and TRBJ1-2, the full variable domain is ETGVTQSPTHLIKTRGQQVTLRCSSQSGHNTVSWYQQALGQGPQFIFQYYREEENGRGNFPPRFSGLQFPNYSSELNVNALELDDSALYLCASSLLGVEGYGYTFGSGTRLTVV.

The chain carries TRBV7-2 and TRBJ2-7; 10 nucleotides match TRBD1. Losses at the gene ends were 1 base for V and 4 bases for J; bases not matched to a gene: 10. The germline V gene encodes CDR1 SGHTA and CDR2 FQGNSA. There are 17 residues in the CDR3. The CDR3 nucleotides are TGTGCCAGCAGCTTAGAGGAGTCGGGACAGGGGTTTTACGAGCAGTACTTC. Protein product: CASSLEESGQGFYEQYF. Combining the CDR3 with reference TRBV7-2 and TRBJ2-7 gives the whole variable domain GAGVSQSPSNKVTEKGKDVELRCDPISGHTALYWYRQSLGQGLEFLIYFQGNSAPDKSGLPSDRFSAERTGGSVSTLTIQRTQQEDSAVYLCASSLEESGQGFYEQYFGPGTRLTVT.

Only one count was recorded for this clone. The CDR3, as DNA: TGCACCAGCAGCCATCGTACCGAGGGACATTTTTATGGCTACACCTTC. This translates into CTSSHRTEGHFYGYTF. The chain carries TRBV1 and TRBJ1-2; the table's D call of TRBD1 was not tested on the DNA. TRBV1 is a pseudogene. The CDR3 has 16 amino acids.

Turning to this clone: The sample carries other DNA sequences with the same CDR3. The V call is TRBV5-1, the J call TRBJ2-7; TRBD1 matches 9 bases. V lost 2 bases and J lost 4; bases outside the gene matches: 4. From germline, CDR1 is SGHRS and CDR2 YFSETQ. This CDR3 has 14 amino acids. The CDR3 nucleotides read TGCGCCAGCAGCTTAGCGGGACAGGGTTACGAGCAGTACTTC. Residues: CASSLAGQGYEQYF.

V and J are TRBV27 and TRBJ1-2; the D is unclear. The germline CDR1 and CDR2 sequences are MNHEY and SMNVEV (reference sequence). V gave up 3 bases and J gave up 4 bases, with 12 bases separating them. The CDR3 loop spans 14 amino acids. CDR3 nucleotide sequence: TGTGCCAGCAGTTTTGCCGGGTCGTTCTATGGCTACACCTTC. Its translation: CASSFAGSFYGYTF.